These 5 T cell receptor beta chains were sequenced from one sample in a study of cytomegalovirus exposure and HLA in healthy donors (dated by TCRdb to about 2017). Libraries were made using the immunoSEQ multiplex PCR assay. The multiplex PCR relied on a mix of 60 forward primers for TCR Vbeta segments and 13 reverse primers for TCR Jbeta segments. Drawn from immuneACCESS, this table holds only the in-frame rearrangements with V and J called that TCRdb kept. Clones are partly lost; checked studies trace under half to an unresolved V gene and leave the rest unexplained. The table for this sample shows about 58,000 clones. The top ten hold 2% to 2.5% of the sample. Sequenced sample: PBMCs. These receptor sequences come from a woman younger than 30 in good health and CMV-seronegative.

The chain links TRBV10-3 to TRBJ2-7, with 7 bases identical to TRBD2. CDR1 is ENHRY and CDR2 is SYGVKD in the germline V gene. CDR3 length: 15 amino acids. V gave up 4 bases and J gave up 4 bases; unmatched junction bases: 10. CDR3 sequence: CAISGEGGNIYEQYF. CDR3 nucleotides: TGTGCCATCAGTGGGGAGGGAGGTAATATATACGAGCAGTACTTC.

CDR3 loop: CASSPPTSGGVEETQYF. The CDR3 DNA reads as TGCGCCAGCAGCCCACCGACTAGCGGGGGGGTGGAAGAGACCCAGTACTTC. The rearrangement uses TRBV5-1 and TRBJ2-5; 14 bases align to TRBD2. Germline CDR1 and CDR2: SGHRS and YFSETQ. CDR3 length equals 17 residues. V shed 4 bases and J 3 bases; nucleotides not matched to a gene: 8. Full variable domain (remainder filled in from reference TRBV5-1 and TRBJ2-5): KAGVTQTPRYLIKTRGQQVTLSCSPISGHRSVSWYQQTPGQGLQFLFEYFSETQRNKGNFPGRFSGRQFSNSRSEMNVSTLELGDSALYLCASSPPTSGGVEETQYFGPGTRLLVL.

The rearrangement links TRBV6-5 to TRBJ2-7; possibly TRBD1 for D (5 bases). The ends were cut back, 10 bases at V and 1 base at J, with 11 bases in the middle. CDR1 is MNHEY, CDR2 SVGAGI, per germline. The CDR3 contains 12 residues. The CDR3 sequence: CATKQGSYEQYF. The CDR3 DNA follows: TGTGCCACTAAGCAGGGATCCTACGAGCAGTACTTC.

V usage is TRBV6-5 and J usage is TRBJ1-1, with TRBD1 matching over 8 bases. V shed 8 bases and J 4 bases; nucleotides not matched to a gene: 6. Looked up from germline, CDR1 is MNHEY and CDR2 is SVGAGI. The CDR3 totals 13 residues. CDR3 bases: TGTGCCAGCGGACAGGGCCGTCTCACTGAAGCTTTCTTT. It specifies CASGQGRLTEAFF.

The chain uses TRBV27 and TRBJ2-3; TRBD2 matches at 8 bases. CDR3 length: 16 residues. Germline-derived CDR1 and CDR2 are MNHEY and SMNVEV (reference sequence). V was pared by 10 bases and J by 1 base, with 13 bases of the junction left unmatched. CDR3 residues: CATHGAGEGGTDTQYF. The DNA for the CDR3 is TGTGCCACCCACGGAGCGGGAGAAGGGGGCACAGATACGCAGTATTTT.